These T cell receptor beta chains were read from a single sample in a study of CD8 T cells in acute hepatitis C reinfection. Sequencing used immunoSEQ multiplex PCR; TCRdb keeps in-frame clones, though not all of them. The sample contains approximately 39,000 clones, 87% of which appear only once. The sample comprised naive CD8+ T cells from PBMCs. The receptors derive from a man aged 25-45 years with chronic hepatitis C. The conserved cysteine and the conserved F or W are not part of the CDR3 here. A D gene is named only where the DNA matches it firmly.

ASSIREGWNTEAF TRBJ1-1 . TRBV19
ASSAYSGVIGAYNEQF TRBJ2-1 TRBD2 TRBV9
ASSLGLAGASDTQY TRBJ2-3 TRBD2 TRBV5-1
ANGKFEDGYT TRBJ1-2 . TRBV6-1
ASSYTTELDTGELF TRBJ2-2 . TRBV5-6
ASSTGLAGVY TRBJ2-3 TRBD2 TRBV13
ASSIAGGEQF TRBJ2-1 TRBD1 TRBV19
ASSMQGGEQY TRBJ2-7 . TRBV19
ASSPRTGKAF TRBJ1-1 TRBD1 TRBV27
ASSPLGGTDTQY TRBJ2-3 . TRBV7-3
ASSPGLNTEAF TRBJ1-1 . TRBV6-4
ASSLAGTGSYEQY TRBJ2-7 TRBD1 TRBV5-1
ASWAGGGRSYEQY TRBJ2-7 TRBD2 TRBV6-1
ASSKAESTDTQY TRBJ2-3 . TRBV6-5
ASSTGSTEAF TRBJ1-1 . TRBV19
ASSLVSTVSQETQY TRBJ2-5 . TRBV7-8
ASSFSGGSYNEQF TRBJ2-1 TRBD2 TRBV5-4
ASSVQGEDSGNTIY TRBJ1-3 . TRBV9
ASSYEGFQETQY TRBJ2-5 . TRBV6-6
ASSEAPTAYEQY TRBJ2-7 . TRBV2
ASSKPRDRLNTEAF TRBJ1-1 . TRBV21-1
ASSKLSSGSSFIDEQF TRBJ2-1 TRBD2 TRBV27
AISDGKTGELF TRBJ2-2 . TRBV10-3
ASSFGGSSGANVLT TRBJ2-6 . TRBV7-6
ASSTPGRLAKNIQY TRBJ2-4 . TRBV27
ASSLAASGVSYEQY TRBJ2-7 TRBD2 TRBV7-6
ASSIFGGGEKLF TRBJ1-4 . TRBV19
ASSWTGLGNTEAF TRBJ1-1 TRBD1 TRBV27
ASSFRGATEAF TRBJ1-1 . TRBV5-4
ASSQVAGREQY TRBJ2-7 TRBD2 TRBV4-3
ASSRSGTTYEQY TRBJ2-7 TRBD2 TRBV27
ASSPRDNQETQY TRBJ2-5 . TRBV18
ASSLSEVGTPRETQY TRBJ2-5 . TRBV7-9
ASRGIRGVSGEQY TRBJ2-7 . TRBV6-1
ASSLAGAEVGLGAF TRBJ1-1 . TRBV5-4
AIGHGDSGANVLT TRBJ2-6 . TRBV10-3
ASSFAGSNTEAF TRBJ1-1 . TRBV7-9
ASSDASAGNEQF TRBJ2-1 . TRBV27
AWSRDSSNQPQH TRBJ1-5 TRBD1 TRBV30
ASSEAFPSNQPQH TRBJ1-5 . TRBV6-1
ASSLQGGNTEAF TRBJ1-1 TRBD1 TRBV27
ASSEYRTPGGETQY TRBJ2-5 . TRBV25-1
ASSLINEQF TRBJ2-1 . TRBV5-4
ASSLLPGQGNEQY TRBJ2-7 TRBD1 TRBV4-1
AWSVNEGLANETQY TRBJ2-5 TRBD2 TRBV30
AWSEQGLMDIQY TRBJ2-4 . TRBV30
ASRAGASDTQY TRBJ2-3 . TRBV5-1